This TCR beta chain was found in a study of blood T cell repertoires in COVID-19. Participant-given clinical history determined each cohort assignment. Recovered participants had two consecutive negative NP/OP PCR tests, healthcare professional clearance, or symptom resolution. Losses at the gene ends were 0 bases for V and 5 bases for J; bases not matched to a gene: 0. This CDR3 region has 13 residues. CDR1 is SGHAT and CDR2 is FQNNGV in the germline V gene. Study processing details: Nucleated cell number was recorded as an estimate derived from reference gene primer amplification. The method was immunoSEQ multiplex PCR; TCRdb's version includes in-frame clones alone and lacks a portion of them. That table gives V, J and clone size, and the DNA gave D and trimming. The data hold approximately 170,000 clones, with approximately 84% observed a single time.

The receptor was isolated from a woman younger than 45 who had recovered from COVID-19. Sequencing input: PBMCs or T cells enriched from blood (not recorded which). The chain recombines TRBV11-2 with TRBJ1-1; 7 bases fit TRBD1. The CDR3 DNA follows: TGTGCCAGCAGCTTAGAACAGGGGACTGAAGCTTTCTTT. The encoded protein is CASSLEQGTEAFF. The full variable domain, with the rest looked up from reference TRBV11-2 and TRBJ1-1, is EAGVAQSPRYKIIEKRQSVAFWCNPISGHATLYWYQQILGQGPKLLIQFQNNGVVDDSQLPKDRFSAERLKGVDSTLKIQPAKLEDSAVYLCASSLEQGTEAFFGQGTRLTVV.